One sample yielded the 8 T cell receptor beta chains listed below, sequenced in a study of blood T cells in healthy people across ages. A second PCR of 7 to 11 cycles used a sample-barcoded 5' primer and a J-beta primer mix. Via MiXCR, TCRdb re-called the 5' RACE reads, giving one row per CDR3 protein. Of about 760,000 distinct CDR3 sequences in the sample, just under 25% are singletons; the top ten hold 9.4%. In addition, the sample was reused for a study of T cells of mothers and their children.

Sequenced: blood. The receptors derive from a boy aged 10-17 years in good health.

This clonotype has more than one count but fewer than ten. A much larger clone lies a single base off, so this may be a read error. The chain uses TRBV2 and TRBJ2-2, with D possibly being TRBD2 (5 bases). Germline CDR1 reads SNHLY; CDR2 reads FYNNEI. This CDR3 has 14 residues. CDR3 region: CASRRSTNTGELSF. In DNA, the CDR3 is TGTGCCAGCAGACGCAGCACTAACACCGGGGAGCTGTCTTTT. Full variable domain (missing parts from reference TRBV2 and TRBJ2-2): EPEVTQTPSHQVTQMGQEVILRCVPISNHLYFYWYRQILGQKVEFLVSFYNNEISEKSEIFDDQFSVERPDGSNFTLKIRSTKLEDSAMYFCASRRSTNTGELSFGEGSRLTVL.

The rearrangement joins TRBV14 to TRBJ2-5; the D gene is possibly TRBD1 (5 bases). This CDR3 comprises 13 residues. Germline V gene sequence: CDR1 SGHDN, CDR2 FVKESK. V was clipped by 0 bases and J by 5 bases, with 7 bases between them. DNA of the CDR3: TGTGCCAGCAGCCAAGACGGACACGAGACCCAGTACTTC. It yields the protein CASSQDGHETQYF.

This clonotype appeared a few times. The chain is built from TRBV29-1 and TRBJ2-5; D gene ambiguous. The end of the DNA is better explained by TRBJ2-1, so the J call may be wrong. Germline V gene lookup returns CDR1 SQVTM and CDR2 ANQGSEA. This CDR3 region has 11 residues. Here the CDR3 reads CSVEGNTEQFF. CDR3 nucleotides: TGCAGCGTTGAAGGGAATACTGAGCAGTTCTTC.

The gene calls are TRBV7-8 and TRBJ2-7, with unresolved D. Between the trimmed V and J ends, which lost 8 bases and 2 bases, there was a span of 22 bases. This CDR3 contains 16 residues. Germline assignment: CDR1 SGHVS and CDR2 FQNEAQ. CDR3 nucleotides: TGTGCCAGCGGTTCAACCGGTGGCGCCGCTCCCTACGAGCAGTACTTC. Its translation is CASGSTGGAAPYEQYF.

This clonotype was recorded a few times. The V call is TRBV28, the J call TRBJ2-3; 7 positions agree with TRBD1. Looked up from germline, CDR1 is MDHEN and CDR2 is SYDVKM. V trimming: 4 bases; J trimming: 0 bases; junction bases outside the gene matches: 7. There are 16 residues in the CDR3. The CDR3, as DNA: TGTGCCAGCAGTTACGGGACAGCGGCTAGCACAGATACGCAGTATTTT. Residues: CASSYGTAASTDTQYF.

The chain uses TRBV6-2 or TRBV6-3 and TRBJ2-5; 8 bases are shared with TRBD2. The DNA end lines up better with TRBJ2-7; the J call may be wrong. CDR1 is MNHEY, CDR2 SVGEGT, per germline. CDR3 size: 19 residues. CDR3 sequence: CASSYPKMAGGPFSYEQYF. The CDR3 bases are TGTGCCAGCAGTTATCCGAAGATGGCGGGGGGACCCTTCTCCTACGAGCAGTACTTC.

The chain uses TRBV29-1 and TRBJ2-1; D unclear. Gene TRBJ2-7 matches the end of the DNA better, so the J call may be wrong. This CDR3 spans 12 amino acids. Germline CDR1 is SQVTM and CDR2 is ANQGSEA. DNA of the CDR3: TGCAGCGTTGAAGATAACAGCTACGAGCAGTACTTC. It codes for CSVEDNSYEQYF.

The CDR3 bases are TGTGCCAGCTTGAAAGGAGGAACCGGGGAGCTGTTTTTT. Translated, it gives CASLKGGTGELFF. The rearrangement joins TRBV6-2 or TRBV6-3 to TRBJ2-2, with a possible D match to TRBD2 (5 bases). The CDR3 contains 13 residues. CDR1 and CDR2 (germline): MNHEY, SVGEGT. Trimming took 8 bases from V and 5 from J, leaving 12 bases between them.